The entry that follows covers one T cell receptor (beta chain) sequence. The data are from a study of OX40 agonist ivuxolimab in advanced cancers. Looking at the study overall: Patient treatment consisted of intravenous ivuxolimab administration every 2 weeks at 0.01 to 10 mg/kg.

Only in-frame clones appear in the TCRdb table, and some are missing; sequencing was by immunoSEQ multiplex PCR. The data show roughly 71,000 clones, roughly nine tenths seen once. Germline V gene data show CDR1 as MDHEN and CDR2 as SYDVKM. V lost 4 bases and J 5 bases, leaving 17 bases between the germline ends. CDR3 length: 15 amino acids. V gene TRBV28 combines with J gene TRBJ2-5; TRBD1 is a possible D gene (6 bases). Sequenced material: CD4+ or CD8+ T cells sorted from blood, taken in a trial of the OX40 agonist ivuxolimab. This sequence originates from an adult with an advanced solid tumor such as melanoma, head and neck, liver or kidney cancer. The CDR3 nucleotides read TGTGCCAGCAGTTGGGCAGGGGTATTGGAGGAGACCCAGTACTTC. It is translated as CASSWAGVLEETQYF.